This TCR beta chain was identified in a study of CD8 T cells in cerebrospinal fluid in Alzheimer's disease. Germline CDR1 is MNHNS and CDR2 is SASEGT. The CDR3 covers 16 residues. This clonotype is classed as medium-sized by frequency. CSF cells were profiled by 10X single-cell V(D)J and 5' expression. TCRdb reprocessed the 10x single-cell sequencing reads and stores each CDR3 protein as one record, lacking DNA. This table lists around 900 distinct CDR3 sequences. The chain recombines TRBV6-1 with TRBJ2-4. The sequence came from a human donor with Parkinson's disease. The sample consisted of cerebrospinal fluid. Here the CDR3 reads CASSEREGLAKNIQYF.